What follows are 27 T cell receptor beta chains derived from one specimen sequenced in a study of neurological immune-mediated disorders. TCRdb re-derived calls from the 5' RACE reads in MiXCR, one entry per CDR3 protein. The table lists about 87,000 distinct CDR3 sequences, around 3.4% of them singletons, with just under 3% in the top ten. Sequencing used PBMCs. Receptor source: a woman aged 50 to 65 with multiple sclerosis.

This clonotype was observed a handful of times. The chain joins TRBV20-1 to TRBJ1-6; TRBD1 matches at 7 bases. The CDR3 length is 14 residues. V lost 5 bases, J lost 5 bases, and 6 bases stayed unmatched. Per the germline V gene, CDR1 is DFQATT and CDR2 is SNEGSKA (reference sequence). DNA for the CDR3: TGCAGTGCTTCACAGGGGACAGATAATTCACCCCTCCACTTT. The encoded protein is CSASQGTDNSPLHF.

This clonotype was seen more than once but under ten times. A much more abundant neighbour one base away suggests this may be a read error. The gene calls are TRBV20-1 and TRBJ2-3; D unclear. The germline V gene encodes CDR1 DFQATT and CDR2 SNEGSKA (reference sequence). CDR3 length equals 11 residues. The chain's CDR3 is CSARVKDKQYF. Here the CDR3 DNA reads TGCAGTGCTAGAGTGAAAGATAAGCAGTATTTT.

This clonotype was counted at least ten times. The chain carries TRBV5-1 and TRBJ2-1, with D unclear. The CDR3 loop spans 14 amino acids. Trimming pared 1 base from V and 3 bases from J, leaving 8 bases between. Germline V lookup: CDR1 SGHRS, CDR2 YFSETQ. The CDR3 protein is CASSLTANYNEQFF. The DNA of the CDR3 is TGCGCCAGCAGCTTGACTGCGAACTACAATGAGCAGTTCTTC.

Comment on this clonotype: A single base separates this from a much larger clone, so it may be a read error. The chain has TRBV27 and TRBJ2-3; D is uncertain. CDR3 length equals 13 residues. With 5 bases removed from V and 5 bases from J, the gap between germline ends came to 11 bases. Per germline, CDR1 MNHEY and CDR2 SMNVEV (reference sequence). The CDR3 nucleotides read TGTGCCAGCAGTCACAAGGTTAGAGATACGCAGTATTTT. Its translation is CASSHKVRDTQYF.

This clonotype showed up many times. This chain links TRBV6-6 with TRBJ2-2, with D perhaps TRBD1 (6 bases). V was pared by 6 bases and J by 5 bases, with 10 bases between. Germline values: CDR1 MNHNY, CDR2 SVGAGI (reference sequence). CDR3 length equals 13 residues. The DNA of the CDR3 is TGTGCCAGCAGCATGGACAGTACCGGGGAGCTGTTTTTT. Encoded protein: CASSMDSTGELFF.

This clonotype showed up many times. The V and J genes are TRBV5-1 and TRBJ1-5; no clear D gene. Germline CDR1 SGHRS, CDR2 YFSETQ. V shed 1 base and J shed 2 bases, with 4 bases lying between them. The CDR3 runs to 13 residues. The CDR3 bases are TGCGCCAGCAGCTTGAACGGCAATCAGCCCCAGCATTTT. Its protein is CASSLNGNQPQHF.

This clonotype was picked up many times. V and J are TRBV5-1 and TRBJ2-7, with TRBD1 matching 9 bases. Germline CDR1 and CDR2: SGHRS and YFSETQ. The CDR3 extends over 14 amino acids. With 4 bases clipped from V and 2 bases from J, the junction kept 4 bases outside the gene matches. Here the CDR3 DNA reads TGCGCCAGCAGCCGGGGGGACAGGGCCTACGAGCAGTACTTC. Translation: CASSRGDRAYEQYF.

Of note for this clonotype: This may arise from a read error, as a much more abundant clone is one base away. The CDR3 coding sequence is TGCGCCAGCAGGAAAGAACCTTCGGACAAAAACATTCAGTACTTC. Translation: CASRKEPSDKNIQYF. The chain employs TRBV5-1 and TRBJ2-4; D gene unclear. V lost 5 bases and J lost 3, with 15 bases in between. The CDR3 covers 15 residues. Germline V gene data show CDR1 as SGHRS and CDR2 as YFSETQ.

This clonotype was detected many times. The V call is TRBV25-1, the J call TRBJ1-2, with 8 bases matching TRBD1. The CDR3 is 16 amino acids. Per germline, CDR1 MGHDK and CDR2 SYGVNS. V trimming: 5 bases; J trimming: 7 bases; junction bases outside the gene matches: 15. The CDR3 bases are TGTGCCAGCAGTCCCTCAGGGGGCGGTGGTCGGGGTGGCTACACCTTC. It specifies CASSPSGGGGRGGYTF.

This clonotype was counted many times. The V gene is TRBV5-5, the J gene TRBJ2-5, with unresolved D. Germline lookup yields CDR1 SGHKS and CDR2 YYEKEE (reference sequence). The CDR3 has 13 amino acids. V shed 8 bases and J shed 5 bases, with 16 bases lying between them. CDR3: CASLQGNRETQYF. In DNA form, the CDR3 reads TGTGCCAGTCTACAAGGGAATCGGGAGACCCAGTACTTC.

This clonotype was seen ten or more times. This rearrangement joins TRBV2 to TRBJ1-5; no clear D gene. Looked up from germline, CDR1 is SNHLY and CDR2 is FYNNEI. V lost 0 bases and J lost 2, with 11 bases in between. The CDR3 loop spans 16 amino acids. DNA for the CDR3: TGTGCCAGCAGTGAAGCGCGGGGAACGGGCAATCAGCCCCAGCATTTT. Translating it yields CASSEARGTGNQPQHF.

The table lists this clonotype with many counts. The rearrangement links TRBV5-1 to TRBJ1-6; tentatively, D is TRBD1 (6 bases). Germline-derived CDR1 and CDR2 are SGHRS and YFSETQ. This CDR3 is 15 amino acids long. V shed 0 bases and J shed 9 bases, with 13 bases lying between them. The DNA for the CDR3 is TGCGCCAGCAGCTTGGGGGCCGGGACAACTTCACCCCTCCACTTT. Its protein product is CASSLGAGTTSPLHF.

In its sample, this clonotype was seen many times. The V call is TRBV7-8, the J call TRBJ1-1, with a tentative D call TRBD1 (6 bases). V lost 1 base and J lost 4, with 10 bases in between. Germline V gene sequence: CDR1 SGHVS, CDR2 FQNEAQ. This CDR3 comprises 14 residues. CDR3 residues: CASSLVGGATEAFF. For the CDR3, the DNA is TGTGCCAGCAGCTTAGTAGGGGGGGCCACTGAAGCTTTCTTT.

This clonotype was picked up many times. The V call is TRBV3-1, the J call TRBJ2-7, with D tentatively TRBD1 or TRBD2 (5 bases each). Germline V gene sequence: CDR1 LGHDT, CDR2 YNNKEL (reference sequence). Trimming took 1 base from V and 7 from J, leaving 20 bases between them. The CDR3 totals 16 residues. The CDR3 sequence: CASSQGAGTIVGEQYF. As DNA, the CDR3 is TGTGCCAGCAGCCAAGGCGCCGGGACGATAGTAGGGGAGCAGTACTTC.

This clonotype was seen at least ten times. This chain joins TRBV7-9 and TRBJ1-1; 7 bases agree with TRBD1. The junction had 11 bases not matched to a gene; V was cut back by 7 bases and J by 6 bases. Germline V CDR1 and CDR2: SEHNR, FQNEAQ (reference sequence). The CDR3 is 14 residues long. The CDR3 nucleotides read TGTGCCAGCAATCCCGACAGGGTCATTTCTGAAGCTTTCTTT. Translated, it gives CASNPDRVISEAFF.

This clonotype was detected many times. This sequence joins TRBV3-1 and TRBJ1-1, with 7 bases that match TRBD1. The CDR3 covers 15 residues. The germline CDR1 and CDR2 sequences are LGHDT and YNNKEL (reference sequence). V lost 0 bases, J lost 1 base, and 2 bases stayed unmatched. The CDR3 DNA follows: TGTGCCAGCAGCCAAGATGGGACAGCGAACACTGAAGCTTTCTTT. It codes for CASSQDGTANTEAFF. The complete variable domain, with remaining parts taken from reference TRBV3-1 and TRBJ1-1, reads DTAVSQTPKYLVTQMGNDKSIKCEQNLGHDTMYWYKQDSKKFLKIMFSYNNKELIINETVPNRFSPKSPDKAHLNLHINSLELGDSAVYFCASSQDGTANTEAFFGQGTRLTVV.

This clonotype was seen repeatedly, ten times or more. This chain uses TRBV5-1 with TRBJ2-2; the D is unclear. Germline CDR1 reads SGHRS; CDR2 reads YFSETQ. This CDR3 is built from 14 residues. The V end was cut by 0 bases, the J end by 6 bases, with 9 bases between. Here the CDR3 DNA reads TGCGCCAGCAGCTTGGGAGCTTTTTCCGGGGAGCTGTTTTTT. It yields the protein CASSLGAFSGELFF.

This clonotype was counted a few times. This may be a read error: a much more frequent sequence differs by one nucleotide. The rearrangement uses TRBV20-1 and TRBJ2-4, with 9 bases fitting TRBD1. From germline, CDR1 is DFQATT and CDR2 SNEGSKA (reference sequence). The CDR3 totals 12 residues. In DNA form, the CDR3 reads TGCAGTGCTGACAGGGGGGAAAAAATTCAGTACTTC. Its translation is CSADRGEKIQYF.

This clonotype occurred many times. The chain joins TRBV5-6 to TRBJ1-5; a weak D match, TRBD1 (5 bases). Germline V gene data show CDR1 as SGHDT and CDR2 as YYEEEE. Deletions cut 1 base from V and 5 bases from J, with 7 bases between. This CDR3 spans 13 amino acids. CDR3 bases: TGTGCCAGCAGCTTGCCGGGGGATCAGCCCCAGCATTTT. This encodes CASSLPGDQPQHF. The full variable domain, its missing parts supplied by reference TRBV5-6 and TRBJ1-5, is DAGVTQSPTHLIKTRGQQVTLRCSPKSGHDTVSWYQQALGQGPQFIFQYYEEEERQRGNFPDRFSGHQFPNYSSELNVNALLLGDSALYLCASSLPGDQPQHFGDGTRLSIL.

In its sample, this clonotype was seen a few times. A much larger clone lies one base from this, so it may be a read error. The chain has TRBV10-3 and TRBJ1-2; TRBD1 matches 9 bases. This CDR3 spans 13 amino acids. The junction had 12 bases not matched to a gene; V was cut back by 11 bases and J by 8 bases. Germline values: CDR1 ENHRY, CDR2 SYGVKD. In nucleotides, the CDR3 is TGTGCCCACCGGGACAACAGGGGGCTCGGCTACACCTTC. Translating gives CAHRDNRGLGYTF.

This clonotype has ten or more counts. The V call is TRBV20-1, the J call TRBJ1-3, with a weak D call TRBD1 (6 bases). Germline lookup yields CDR1 DFQATT and CDR2 SNEGSKA (reference sequence). V dropped 4 bases and J dropped 2 bases, with 9 bases sitting between them. The length of the CDR3 is 13 residues. CDR3 sequence (DNA): TGCAGTGCTACAGCAGGGGCTGGAAACACCATATATTTT. It codes for CSATAGAGNTIYF.

This clonotype has more than one count but fewer than ten. The V gene is TRBV3-1, the J gene TRBJ1-5; possible D gene TRBD1, 6 bases. The CDR3 runs to 16 residues. Germline V CDR1 and CDR2: LGHDT, YNNKEL (reference sequence). V lost 2 bases, J lost 2 bases, and 13 bases lay in between. As DNA, the CDR3 is TGTGCCAGCAGCCAAACAGGGATCTGGGGCAATCAGCCCCAGCATTTT. This codes for CASSQTGIWGNQPQHF.

This clonotype has at least ten counts. The chain uses TRBV29-1 and TRBJ2-7; D is possibly TRBD2 (6 bases). V was shortened by 2 bases and J by 2 bases, with 10 bases between the two germline ends. CDR1 SQVTM and CDR2 ANQGSEA come from the germline V gene. CDR3 length: 13 residues. The CDR3 nucleotides are TGCAGCGTTGAACCCGGGGGAGCCTACGAGCAGTACTTC. This translates into CSVEPGGAYEQYF.

This clonotype was seen repeatedly, ten times or more. The chain carries TRBV5-1 and TRBJ2-5; no reliable D call. Trimming took 0 bases from V and 2 from J, leaving 8 bases between them. This CDR3 has 14 residues. From germline, CDR1 is SGHRS and CDR2 YFSETQ. CDR3 residues: CASSLAGRQETQYF. The CDR3 DNA is TGCGCCAGCAGCTTGGCGGGCAGGCAAGAGACCCAGTACTTC.

This clonotype has a count of ten or more. The gene calls are TRBV12-3 or TRBV12-4 and TRBJ1-5; 7 bases are shared with TRBD1. The CDR3 has 13 amino acids. Losses at the gene ends were 2 bases for V and 6 bases for J; bases not matched to a gene: 1. In nucleotides, the CDR3 is TGTGCCAGCAGTTTACGACAGGGTCAGCCCCAGCATTTT. It codes for CASSLRQGQPQHF.

This clonotype has at least ten counts. V and J are TRBV12-3 or TRBV12-4 and TRBJ1-1; D remains unclear. This CDR3 is built from 11 residues. The germline V and J ends were trimmed by 5 bases and 5 bases, with 6 bases remaining between them. This chain's CDR3 is CASSLKTEAFF. Here the CDR3 DNA reads TGTGCCAGCAGTCTAAAGACTGAAGCTTTCTTT.

This clonotype was counted at least ten times. The CDR3 sequence is CASSLLFLGSGGTQYF. For the CDR3, the DNA is TGTGCCAGCAGCTTATTGTTTCTGGGTTCGGGAGGTACGCAGTATTTT. The J gene is TRBJ2-3, the V gene TRBV7-2; 7 bases agree with TRBD2. In germline, CDR1 is SGHTA, CDR2 FQGNSA. The length of the CDR3 is 16 residues. Germline trimming cut 2 bases from V and 8 bases from J; bases unmatched to any gene: 13.